Sequencing of this TCR beta chain was carried out in a study of CD8 T cells in Susac syndrome. Findings and limits, study-wide: The study recognized that its TCR sequencing and HLA analysis covered a relatively small number of individuals.

Turning to this clonotype: What it binds is not known.

Sequencing of TCR beta was performed on blood CD8+ and CD4+ T cells. TEMRA cells were FACS-enriched, with CD8+ and CD4+ T cells isolated negatively. With random hexamers, roughly 0.45 to 1 ug RNA was reverse transcribed. Across 54 Vbeta and 13 Jbeta, immunoSEQ multiplex PCR amplified TCR beta CDR3. TCRdb re-derived calls from the immunoSEQ multiplex PCR reads in MiXCR, one entry per CDR3 protein. The sample holds 330,000 or so distinct CDR3 sequences, around 89% seen once. The CDR3 consists of 15 residues. The ends were cut back, 3 bases at V and 5 bases at J, with 17 bases in the middle. Germline CDR1 reads DFQATT; CDR2 reads SNEGSKA (reference sequence).

The clonotype originates from a human donor with multiple sclerosis. Sequenced sample: CD8+ T cells from PBMCs. This sequence joins TRBV20-1 and TRBJ1-5; no clear D. In DNA form, the CDR3 reads TGCAGTGCTAGCCCCTGGGATGGACCAGATCAGCCCCAGCATTTT. This encodes CSASPWDGPDQPQHF.